This T cell receptor (beta chain) was captured by sequencing in a study of shared clonotypes between healthy human individuals. The CDR3 loop spans 16 amino acids. Trimming cost V 2 bases and J 6 bases, with 17 bases left between them. Germline values: CDR1 SEHNR, CDR2 FQNEAQ (reference sequence). CD4+ cells were split into CD45RA+ naive and CD45RA-negative memory subsets. Repertoires were generated with immunoSEQ multiplex PCR, while TCRdb's copy carries only in-frame clones and drops some. Among about 2.4 million clones, 80% to 95% were seen once, and the ten largest hold 0.36%. This sequence was found in a man between 18 and 35 years old in good health. Some clones in this sample may be carry-over from other donors' samples. Sequencing used naive CD4+ T cells from PBMCs. Subset meaning: CD45RA+ positively selected. The chain couples TRBV7-9 to TRBJ2-1; no firm D call. CDR3 loop: CASSLPPGRTGNEQFF. The DNA of the CDR3 is TGTGCCAGCAGCTTACCCCCCGGACGAACCGGCAATGAGCAGTTCTTC.